The 4 T cell receptor beta chains given below trace back to one sample, sequenced in a study of T cells expressing NK-cell markers. Reanalyzing the 5' RACE reads, TCRdb keeps one entry per CDR3 protein, without DNA. The sample includes 200,000 to 300,000 distinct CDR3 sequences. Sequencing input: blood T cells: a sorted CD56 or NKG2C T cell subset, CD4+ or CD8+ T cells, or bulk PBMC T cells (not recorded which). The origin of the receptors is a man aged 18 to 30 in good health.

The J gene is TRBJ2-3, the V gene TRBV27. Germline assignment: CDR1 MNHEY and CDR2 SMNVEV (reference sequence). The length of the CDR3 is 14 residues. The CDR3 loop is CASGRKDHTDTQYF.

V usage is TRBV12-5 and J usage is TRBJ2-2; the TRBD1 assignment by TCRdb is unverifiable without DNA. The CDR3 is 16 amino acids. Germline V CDR1 and CDR2: LGHNT, FRNRAP. The CDR3: CASALGGLGDTGELFF.

This sequence joins TRBV7-3 and TRBJ2-7. The CDR3 is 15 amino acids. CDR1 is SGHTA, CDR2 FQGTGA, per germline. This CDR3 is CASSLTPGPDYEQYF.

V usage is TRBV20-1 and J usage is TRBJ2-1; TCRdb's D call of TRBD1 is untestable without DNA. The CDR3 runs 17 residues. Per germline, CDR1 DFQATT and CDR2 SNEGSKA (reference sequence). CDR3 amino acids: CSATPGTGTPPYNEQFF.